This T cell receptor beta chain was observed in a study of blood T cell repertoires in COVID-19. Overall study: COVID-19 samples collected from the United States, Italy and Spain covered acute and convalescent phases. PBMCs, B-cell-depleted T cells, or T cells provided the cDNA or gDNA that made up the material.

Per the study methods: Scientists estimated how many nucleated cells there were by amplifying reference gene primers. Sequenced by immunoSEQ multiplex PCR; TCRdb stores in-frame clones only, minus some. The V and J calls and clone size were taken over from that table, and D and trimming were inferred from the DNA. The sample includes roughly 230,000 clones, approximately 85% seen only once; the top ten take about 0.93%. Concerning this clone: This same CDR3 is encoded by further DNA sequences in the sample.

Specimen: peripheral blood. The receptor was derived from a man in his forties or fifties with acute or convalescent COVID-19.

The CDR3 reads CAIRGTGGTEAFF. CDR3 sequence (DNA): TGTGCCATCAGAGGGACAGGGGGTACTGAAGCTTTCTTT. This rearrangement joins TRBV10-3 to TRBJ1-1; 11 nucleotides align to TRBD1. The CDR3 sequence is 13 residues long. Trimming cost V 6 bases and J 5 bases; bases outside gene matches: 2. Germline CDR1 ENHRY, CDR2 SYGVKD.